This TCR beta chain was retrieved from a study of long-term antiretroviral therapy in people with HIV. The CDR3 is 16 residues long. In germline, CDR1 is MNHEY, CDR2 SMNVEV (reference sequence). J gave up 5 bases and V 2 bases, and 7 bases lay outside the gene matches. At survey level, the immunoSEQ assay was run in its v3.0 version. Here immunoSEQ multiplex PCR was the method, and the copy in TCRdb shows in-frame clones only, minus some. This sample carries 25,000 to 30,000 clones, around 83% of them seen once, and the ten largest clones take roughly 15%. This chain joins TRBV27 and TRBJ2-1; 9 bases are shared with TRBD2. The starting material was unsorted PBMCs, obtained 2.9 years after starting antiretroviral therapy. The sequence was obtained from a man aged 50 to 60 with HIV. CDR3 in DNA: TGTGCCAGCAGTTTAGCGGGGGGGGCAAAAAACAATGAGCAGTTCTTC. This codes for CASSLAGGAKNNEQFF.